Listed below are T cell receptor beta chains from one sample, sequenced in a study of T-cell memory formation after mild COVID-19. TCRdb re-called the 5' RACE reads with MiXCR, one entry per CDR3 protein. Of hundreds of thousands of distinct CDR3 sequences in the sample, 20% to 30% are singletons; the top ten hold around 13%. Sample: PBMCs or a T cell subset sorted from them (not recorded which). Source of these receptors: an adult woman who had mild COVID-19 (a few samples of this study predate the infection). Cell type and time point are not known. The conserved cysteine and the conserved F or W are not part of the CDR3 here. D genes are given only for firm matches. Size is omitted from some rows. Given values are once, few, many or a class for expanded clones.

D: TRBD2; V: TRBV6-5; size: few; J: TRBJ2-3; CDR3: ASSYSRLAGGYWGTDTQY
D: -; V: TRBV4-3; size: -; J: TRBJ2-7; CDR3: ASSRSTGESYEQY
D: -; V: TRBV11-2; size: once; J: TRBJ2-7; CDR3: ASSSGRYYEQY
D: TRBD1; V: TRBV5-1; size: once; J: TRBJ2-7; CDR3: ASSLMYRGIYEQY
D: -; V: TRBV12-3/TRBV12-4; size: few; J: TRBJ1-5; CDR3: ASSSDYSNQPQH
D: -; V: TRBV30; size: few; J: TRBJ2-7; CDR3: AWRSIYEQY
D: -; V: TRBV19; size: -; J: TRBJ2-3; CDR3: ASSTVAASSTDTQY
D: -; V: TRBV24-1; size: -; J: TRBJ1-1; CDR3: ATSDGAEEDTEAF
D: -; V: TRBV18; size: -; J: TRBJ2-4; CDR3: ASSPSQAKNIQY
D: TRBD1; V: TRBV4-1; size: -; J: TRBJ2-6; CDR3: ASSQVFAGGAGANVLT
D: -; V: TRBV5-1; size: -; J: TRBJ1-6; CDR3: ASSSQPGVSPLH
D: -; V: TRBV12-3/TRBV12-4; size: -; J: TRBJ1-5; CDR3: ASSLEEGYQPQH
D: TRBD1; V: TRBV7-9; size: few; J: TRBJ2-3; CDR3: ASSLTGTLPQY
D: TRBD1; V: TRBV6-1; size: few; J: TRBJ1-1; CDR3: ASSEQGGMDEAF
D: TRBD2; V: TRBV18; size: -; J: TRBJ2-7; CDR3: ASSGPGLAGYSYEQY
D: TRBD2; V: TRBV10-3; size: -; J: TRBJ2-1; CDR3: AIGGLANEQF
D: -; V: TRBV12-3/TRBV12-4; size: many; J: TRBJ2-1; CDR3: ASSLDPYNEQF
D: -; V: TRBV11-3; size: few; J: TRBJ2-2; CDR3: ASSLRDTGELF
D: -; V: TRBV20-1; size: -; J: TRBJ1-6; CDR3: SARPLTPRDPLH
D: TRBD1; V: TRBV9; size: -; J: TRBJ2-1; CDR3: ASSVTGGPGNEQF
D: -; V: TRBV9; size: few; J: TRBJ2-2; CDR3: ASSPSQGNTGELF
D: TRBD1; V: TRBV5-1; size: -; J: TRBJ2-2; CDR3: ASSFSAVTGQPDTGELF
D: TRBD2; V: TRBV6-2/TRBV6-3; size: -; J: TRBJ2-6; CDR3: ASRRTSGSGANVLT
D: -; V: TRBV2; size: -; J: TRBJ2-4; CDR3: ASSDEGLAKNIQY
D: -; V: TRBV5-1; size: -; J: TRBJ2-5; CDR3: ASSLSGIGETQY
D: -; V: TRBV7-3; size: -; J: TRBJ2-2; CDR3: ASSLLGYTGELF
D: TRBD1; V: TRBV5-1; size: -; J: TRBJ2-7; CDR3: ASSLNGQGYEQY
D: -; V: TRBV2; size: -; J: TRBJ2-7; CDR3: ASSERGGTPWEQY
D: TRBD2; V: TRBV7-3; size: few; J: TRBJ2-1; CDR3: ASSSGTSGTGEQF
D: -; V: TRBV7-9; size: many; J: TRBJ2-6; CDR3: ASSFPGANVLT
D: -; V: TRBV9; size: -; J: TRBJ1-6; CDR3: ASSVDGGTYNSPLH
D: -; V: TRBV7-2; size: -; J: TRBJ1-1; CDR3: ASSPHGQMNTEAF
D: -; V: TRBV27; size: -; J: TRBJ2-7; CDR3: ASSLGRFYEQY